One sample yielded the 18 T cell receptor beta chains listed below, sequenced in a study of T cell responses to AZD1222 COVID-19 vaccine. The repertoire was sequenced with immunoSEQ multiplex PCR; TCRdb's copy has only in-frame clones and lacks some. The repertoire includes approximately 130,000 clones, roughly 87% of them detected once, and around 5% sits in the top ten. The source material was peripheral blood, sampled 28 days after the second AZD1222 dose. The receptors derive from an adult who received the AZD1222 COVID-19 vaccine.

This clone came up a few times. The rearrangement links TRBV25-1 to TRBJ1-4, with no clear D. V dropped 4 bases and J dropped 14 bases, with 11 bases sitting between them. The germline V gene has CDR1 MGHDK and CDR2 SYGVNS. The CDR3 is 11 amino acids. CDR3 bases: TGTGCCAGCAGTGCTGAATTGAGGCTGTTTTTT. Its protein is CASSAELRLFF.

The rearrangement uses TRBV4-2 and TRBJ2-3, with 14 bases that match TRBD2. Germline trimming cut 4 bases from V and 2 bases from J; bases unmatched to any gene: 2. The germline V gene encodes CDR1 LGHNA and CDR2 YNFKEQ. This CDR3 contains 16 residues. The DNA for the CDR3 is TGTGCCAGCAGCCTGGGACTAGCGGGAGACACAGATACGCAGTATTTT. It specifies CASSLGLAGDTDTQYF.

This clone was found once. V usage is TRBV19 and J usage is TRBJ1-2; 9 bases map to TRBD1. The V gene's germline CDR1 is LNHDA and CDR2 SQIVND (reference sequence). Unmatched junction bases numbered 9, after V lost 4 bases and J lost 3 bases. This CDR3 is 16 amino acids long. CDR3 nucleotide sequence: TGTGCCAGTAGTAACACGTGGGACAGGGTGGACTATGGCTACACCTTC. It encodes CASSNTWDRVDYGYTF. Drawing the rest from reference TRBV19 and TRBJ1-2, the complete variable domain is DGGITQSPKYLFRKEGQNVTLSCEQNLNHDAMYWYRQDPGQGLRLIYYSQIVNDFQKGDIAEGYSVSREKKESFPLTVTSAQKNPTAFYLCASSNTWDRVDYGYTFGSGTRLTVV.

CDR3 coding DNA: TGCGCCAGCAGCGACCAACCGGGACCCTACGACGCTTTCTTT. Translated, it gives CASSDQPGPYDAFF. The V and J genes are TRBV5-1 and TRBJ1-1; D is perhaps TRBD1 (5 bases). The CDR3 sequence is 14 residues long. Trimming shortened V by 4 bases and J by 11 bases, and 21 bases separated the two germline ends. CDR1 is SGHRS, CDR2 YFSETQ, per germline.

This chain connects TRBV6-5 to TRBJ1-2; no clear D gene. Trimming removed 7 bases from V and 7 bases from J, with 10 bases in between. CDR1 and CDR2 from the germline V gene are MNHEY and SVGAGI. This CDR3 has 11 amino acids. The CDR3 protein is CASTHGSGYTF. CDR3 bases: TGTGCCAGCACCCACGGGTCTGGCTACACCTTC.

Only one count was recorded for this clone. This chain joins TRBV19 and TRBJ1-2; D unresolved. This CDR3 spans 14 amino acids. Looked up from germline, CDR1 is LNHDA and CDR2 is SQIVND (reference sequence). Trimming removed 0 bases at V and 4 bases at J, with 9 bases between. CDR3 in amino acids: CASSIDLPFYGYTF. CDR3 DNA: TGTGCCAGTAGTATAGATCTGCCCTTCTATGGCTACACCTTC.

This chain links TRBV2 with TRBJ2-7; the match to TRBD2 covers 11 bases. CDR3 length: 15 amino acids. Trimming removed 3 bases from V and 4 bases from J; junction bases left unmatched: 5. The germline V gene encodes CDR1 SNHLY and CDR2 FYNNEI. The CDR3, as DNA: TGTGCCAGCAGTGAGAAAACTAGCGGGAGTTACGAGCAGTACTTC. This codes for CASSEKTSGSYEQYF.

The DNA for the CDR3 is TGTGCCAGTAGTATGATCCCCCAAGGTGAACTCTATGGCTACACCTTC. It yields the protein CASSMIPQGELYGYTF. The J gene is TRBJ1-2, the V gene TRBV19; D is undetermined. V shed 3 bases and J shed 4 bases, with 18 bases lying between them. Germline CDR1 and CDR2: LNHDA and SQIVND (reference sequence). CDR3 length: 16 amino acids.

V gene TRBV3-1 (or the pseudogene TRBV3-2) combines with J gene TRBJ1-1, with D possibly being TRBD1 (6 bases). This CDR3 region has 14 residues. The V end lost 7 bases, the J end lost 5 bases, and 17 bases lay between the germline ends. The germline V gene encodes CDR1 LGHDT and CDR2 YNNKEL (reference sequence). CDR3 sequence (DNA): TGTGCCAGCACCGATATTACAGGGAATACTGAAGCTTTCTTT. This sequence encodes CASTDITGNTEAFF.

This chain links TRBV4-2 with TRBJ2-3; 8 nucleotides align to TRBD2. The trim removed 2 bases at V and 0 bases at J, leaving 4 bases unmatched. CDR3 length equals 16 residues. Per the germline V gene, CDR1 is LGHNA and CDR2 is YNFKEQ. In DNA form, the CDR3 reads TGTGCCAGCAGCCAAAAAGCTAGCGGGAGCACAGATACGCAGTATTTT. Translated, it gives CASSQKASGSTDTQYF.

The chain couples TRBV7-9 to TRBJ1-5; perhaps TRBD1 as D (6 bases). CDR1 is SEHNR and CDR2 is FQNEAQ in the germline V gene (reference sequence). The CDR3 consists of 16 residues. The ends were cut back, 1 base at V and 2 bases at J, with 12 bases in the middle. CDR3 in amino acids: CASSLGGGSGNQPQHF. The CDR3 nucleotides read TGTGCCAGCAGCTTAGGGGGGGGCTCAGGCAATCAGCCCCAGCATTTT.

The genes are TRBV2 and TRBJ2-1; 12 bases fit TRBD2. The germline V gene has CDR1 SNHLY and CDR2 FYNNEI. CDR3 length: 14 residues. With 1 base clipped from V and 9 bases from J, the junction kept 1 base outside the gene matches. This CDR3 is CASSEGLAGVEQFF. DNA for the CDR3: TGTGCCAGCAGTGAAGGACTAGCGGGAGTTGAGCAGTTCTTC.

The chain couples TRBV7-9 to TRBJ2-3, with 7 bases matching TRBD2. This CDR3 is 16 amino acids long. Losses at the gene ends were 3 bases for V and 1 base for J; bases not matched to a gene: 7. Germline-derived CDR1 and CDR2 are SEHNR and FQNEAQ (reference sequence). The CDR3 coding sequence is TGTGCCAGCAGCTTCCCTATGGCGGGGGGCACAGATACGCAGTATTTT. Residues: CASSFPMAGGTDTQYF.

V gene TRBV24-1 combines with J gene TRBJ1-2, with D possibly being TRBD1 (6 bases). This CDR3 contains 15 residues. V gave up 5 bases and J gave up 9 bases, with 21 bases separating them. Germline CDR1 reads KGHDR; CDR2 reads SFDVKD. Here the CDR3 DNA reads TGTGCCACCAGTGTTGGGACCGCCAGGGGTGATAGCTACACCTTC. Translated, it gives CATSVGTARGDSYTF.

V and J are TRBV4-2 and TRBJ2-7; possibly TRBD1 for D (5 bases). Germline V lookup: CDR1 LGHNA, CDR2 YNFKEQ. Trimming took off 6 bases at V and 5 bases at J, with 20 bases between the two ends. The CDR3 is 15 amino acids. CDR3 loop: CASSSPDTIRDEQYF. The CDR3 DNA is TGTGCCAGCAGTTCCCCGGACACCATCAGGGACGAGCAGTACTTC.

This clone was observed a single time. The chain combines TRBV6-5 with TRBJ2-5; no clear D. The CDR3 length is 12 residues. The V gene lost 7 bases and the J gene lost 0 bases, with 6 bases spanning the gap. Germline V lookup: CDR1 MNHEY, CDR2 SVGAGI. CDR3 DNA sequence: TGTGCCAGCACATTGTACCAAGAGACCCAGTACTTC. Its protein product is CASTLYQETQYF.

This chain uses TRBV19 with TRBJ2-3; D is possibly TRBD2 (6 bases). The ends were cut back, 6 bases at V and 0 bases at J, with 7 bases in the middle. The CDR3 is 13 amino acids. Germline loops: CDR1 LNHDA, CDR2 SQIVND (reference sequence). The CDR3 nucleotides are TGTGCCAGTAGACTAGCTAGCACAGATACGCAGTATTTT. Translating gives CASRLASTDTQYF.

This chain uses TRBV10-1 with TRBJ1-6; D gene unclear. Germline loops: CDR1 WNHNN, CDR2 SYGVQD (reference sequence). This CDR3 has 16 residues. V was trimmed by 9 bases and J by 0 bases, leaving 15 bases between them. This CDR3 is CARSRAPSSYNSPLHF. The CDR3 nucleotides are TGCGCCAGGAGCCGGGCCCCAAGCTCCTATAATTCACCCCTCCACTTT.